These 14 T cell receptor beta chains share one sample of origin, sequenced in a study of T cells in Graves' hyperthyroidism and ophthalmopathy. The investigators amplified TCR beta CDR3 regions from RNA transcripts. HTBI primers drove first-round RT-PCR of the TCR CDR3. TCRdb processed the multiplex PCR reads anew with MiXCR; each CDR3 protein has one entry. The sample carries just under 750,000 distinct CDR3 sequences, roughly a third recorded once. The material sequenced was blood. The receptors shown here come from a woman between 40 and 55 years old with Graves' hyperthyroidism.

This chain joins TRBV7-9 and TRBJ1-2; 8 bases are a match to TRBD1. Germline V gene lookup returns CDR1 SEHNR and CDR2 FQNEAQ (reference sequence). J was trimmed by 6 bases and V by 5 bases; bases with no gene match: 11. CDR3 length equals 15 residues. The CDR3 DNA reads as TGTGCCAGCAGCCTAGAAAGGTGGACAGGGAATGGCTACACCTTC. Residues: CASSLERWTGNGYTF.

J is TRBJ2-2 and V is TRBV10-3; no clear D gene. CDR1 is ENHRY, CDR2 SYGVKD, per germline. The CDR3 runs to 14 residues. V was cut by 10 bases and J by 0 bases, with 12 bases left in between. This CDR3 reads CASRPLTNTGELFF. The CDR3 DNA reads as TGTGCCAGCCGCCCCCTGACGAACACCGGGGAGCTGTTTTTT.

This clonotype was picked up a small number of times. The CDR3 sequence: CASSGRRGANTGELFF. The CDR3 region has the DNA TGTGCCAGCAGCGGAAGAAGAGGGGCGAACACCGGGGAGCTGTTTTTT. V usage is TRBV7-9 and J usage is TRBJ2-2; D tentatively fits TRBD1 or TRBD2 (5 bases each). This CDR3 region has 16 residues. Trimming cost V 5 bases and J 0 bases, with 13 bases left between them. Germline V gene sequence: CDR1 SEHNR, CDR2 FQNEAQ (reference sequence).

The chain combines TRBV7-4 with TRBJ2-5, with 16 bases fitting TRBD2. CDR3 size: 19 residues. Germline-derived CDR1 and CDR2 are SGHVT and SQSDAQ. The junction had 12 bases not matched to a gene; V was cut back by 8 bases and J by 0 bases. The CDR3 loop reads CASRPPGLAGGRYQETQYF. CDR3 DNA sequence: TGTGCCAGCCGACCCCCGGGACTAGCGGGAGGGCGGTACCAAGAGACCCAGTACTTC.

The J gene is TRBJ2-5, the V gene TRBV5-1; weak D call: TRBD1 (5 bases). The length of the CDR3 is 13 residues. V shed 4 bases and J shed 5 bases, with 12 bases lying between them. Germline V lookup: CDR1 SGHRS, CDR2 YFSETQ. Written as DNA, the CDR3 is TGCGCCAGCAGCCTGACAGAGGAGGAGACCCAGTACTTC. The encoded protein is CASSLTEEETQYF.

The chain carries TRBV7-2 and TRBJ1-6; TRBD1 matches 9 bases. Per the germline V gene, CDR1 is SGHTA and CDR2 is FQGNSA. The CDR3 runs to 16 residues. After removal of 6 bases from V and 6 bases from J, the junction contained 9 bases not matched to a gene. CDR3 coding DNA: TGTGCCAGCAGTCCCGGGACAGGGAAGCCTAATTCACCCCTCCACTTT. This translates into CASSPGTGKPNSPLHF. Filled out from reference TRBV7-2 and TRBJ1-6, the complete variable domain reads GAGVSQSPSNKVTEKGKDVELRCDPISGHTALYWYRQSLGQGLEFLIYFQGNSAPDKSGLPSDRFSAERTGGSVSTLTIQRTQQEDSAVYLCASSPGTGKPNSPLHFGNGTRLTVT.

This clonotype was recorded at least ten times. This chain links TRBV6-5 with TRBJ1-1, with 7 nucleotides matching TRBD1. The junction had 8 bases not matched to a gene; V was cut back by 6 bases and J by 4 bases. This CDR3 contains 14 residues. Germline assignment: CDR1 MNHEY and CDR2 SVGAGI. The CDR3 sequence: CASSNDRVGTEAFF. The CDR3 DNA reads as TGTGCCAGCAGCAACGACAGGGTGGGCACTGAAGCTTTCTTT.

The chain links TRBV7-2 to TRBJ1-5; perhaps TRBD1 as D (5 bases). The CDR3 has 12 residues. The germline V gene encodes CDR1 SGHTA and CDR2 FQGNSA. The V end lost 5 bases, the J end lost 5 bases, and 7 bases lay between the germline ends. In DNA, the CDR3 is TGTGCCAGCAGCGGGGGGTATCAGCCCCAGCATTTT. Protein product: CASSGGYQPQHF.

On this clonotype itself: Possible read error: a much larger clone is one base away. The chain joins TRBV19 to TRBJ1-4; 7 bases are a match to TRBD1. Germline values: CDR1 LNHDA, CDR2 SQIVND (reference sequence). CDR3 length: 14 residues. The CDR3 coding sequence is TGTGCCAGTAGCACACAGGGGTCGCGTGAAAAACTGCTTTTT. Its translation: CASSTQGSREKLLF. Together with reference TRBV19 and TRBJ1-4, the CDR3 gives the full variable domain: DGGITQSPKYLFRKEGQNVTLSCEQNLNHDAMYWYRQDPGQGLRLIYYSQIVNDFQKGDIAEGYSVSREKKESFPLTVTSAQKNPTAFYLCASSTQGSREKLLFGSGTQLSVL.

This clonotype was observed once. The chain links TRBV7-6 to TRBJ1-3; D is possibly TRBD1 (5 bases). Deletions cut 5 bases from V and 0 bases from J, with 17 bases between. The CDR3 sequence is 17 residues long. Germline CDR1 SGHVS, CDR2 FNYEAQ. The CDR3 loop reads CASSGNRGGNSGNTIYF. CDR3 in DNA: TGTGCCAGCAGCGGAAATCGGGGGGGGAACTCTGGAAACACCATATATTTT.

The chain links TRBV4-3 to TRBJ1-1; 8 positions match TRBD1. Germline values: CDR1 LGHNA, CDR2 YSLEER. After removal of 1 base from V and 4 bases from J, the junction contained 8 bases not matched to a gene. This CDR3 region has 16 residues. CDR3 loop: CASSQARGTGGTEAFF. The CDR3 coding sequence is TGCGCCAGCAGCCAAGCGAGAGGAACAGGGGGCACTGAAGCTTTCTTT.

This clonotype was seen a few times. V usage is TRBV7-9 and J usage is TRBJ1-4; 7 bases agree with TRBD1. CDR3 size: 18 residues. CDR1 SEHNR and CDR2 FQNEAQ come from the germline V gene (reference sequence). Trimming removed 10 bases from V and 2 bases from J; junction bases left unmatched: 19. The CDR3 sequence: CATSKAGGGGGTNEKLFF. CDR3 coding DNA: TGTGCCACCTCGAAGGCAGGGGGAGGGGGCGGCACTAATGAAAAACTGTTTTTT.

This clonotype was picked up many times. V usage is TRBV2 and J usage is TRBJ1-6; no reliable D call. Germline CDR1 SNHLY, CDR2 FYNNEI. Trimming took 6 bases from V and 7 from J, leaving 19 bases between them. This CDR3 spans 16 amino acids. This CDR3 reads CASRATGVTKNSPLHF. As DNA, the CDR3 is TGTGCCAGCAGAGCAACCGGAGTCACGAAAAATTCACCCCTCCACTTT.

In this sample, this clonotype turned up many times. The CDR3 DNA sequence: TGTGCCAGCAGCCCCCTTCTCATCCAGGAGAACTATGGCTACACCTTC. It is translated as CASSPLLIQENYGYTF. The chain is built from TRBV7-8 and TRBJ1-2, with D hard to call. The CDR3 sequence is 16 residues long. Germline-derived CDR1 and CDR2 are SGHVS and FQNEAQ. The ends were cut back, 5 bases at V and 2 bases at J, with 18 bases in the middle.